These T cell receptor beta chains were read from a single sample in a study of control samples from healthy donors and cancer patients. Repertoires were generated with immunoSEQ multiplex PCR, while TCRdb's copy carries only in-frame clones and drops some. The data contain roughly 140,000 clones, around nine tenths of them singletons. Sequenced input: blood. The receptors stem from a man aged 25 to 45 in good health. CDR3s include the opening cysteine and the closing phenylalanine or tryptophan. D genes are given only for firm matches. Clone size appears in some rows only: once, few, many, or a class for an expanded clone.

v_gene,d_gene,j_gene,abundance,CDR3nt,CDR3aa
TRBV11-2,.,TRBJ2-2,.,TGTGCCAGCAGCTTAATGACGAACACCGGGGAGCTGTTTTTT,CASSLMTNTGELFF
TRBV18,.,TRBJ2-3,.,TGTGCCAGCTCACCACAACGGGCGGCAGATACGCAGTATTTT,CASSPQRAADTQYF
TRBV7-8,.,TRBJ2-7,.,TGTGCCAGCAGCTTGACAGGTTACGAGCAGTACTTC,CASSLTGYEQYF
TRBV5-4,TRBD2,TRBJ2-7,.,TGTGCCAGCACCACTGGAGGGACTAGCGACTACGAGCAGTACTTC,CASTTGGTSDYEQYF
TRBV18,.,TRBJ1-2,.,TGTGCCAGCTCACCAGAGAACTATGGCTACACCTTC,CASSPENYGYTF
TRBV19,.,TRBJ2-7,.,TGTGCCAGTAGCACACTGACAGGACGGGACGAGCAGTACTTC,CASSTLTGRDEQYF
TRBV11-3,.,TRBJ2-5,.,TGTGCCAGCAGCTTAGGCCTTCGGTCGGGGACCCAGTACTTC,CASSLGLRSGTQYF
TRBV18,.,TRBJ1-3,.,TGTGCCAGCTCACCCCAAGGGGCCTCTGGAAACACCATATATTTT,CASSPQGASGNTIYF
TRBV6-5,TRBD1,TRBJ2-6,.,TGTGCCAGCAGACCCGACAGGGCTGGGGCCAACGTCCTGACTTTC,CASRPDRAGANVLTF
TRBV6-4,.,TRBJ2-7,once,TGTGCCAGCAGTGAAGGGGAAGGCCACGAGCAGTACTTC,CASSEGEGHEQYF
TRBV7-2,TRBD1,TRBJ1-6,.,TGTGCCAGCAGCGGACCACCGGGGACAGGACGCCTGGGTGCGTCACCCCTCCACTTT,CASSGPPGTGRLGASPLHF
TRBV4-2,.,TRBJ1-3,.,TGTGCCAGCAGCCAAGCCCAGGATCACTCTGGAAACACCATATATTTT,CASSQAQDHSGNTIYF
TRBV11-3,TRBD1,TRBJ2-3,.,TGTGCCAGCAGCCCAGGGGGTGGGGGCACAGATACGCAGTATTTT,CASSPGGGGTDTQYF
TRBV24-1,TRBD1,TRBJ2-3,.,TGTGCCACCAGTGATACAGGGGTTGGCGGCACAGATACGCAGTATTTT,CATSDTGVGGTDTQYF
TRBV27,.,TRBJ1-1,.,TGTGCCAGCAGTGGGCGGGACTTCTCTGAAGCTTTCTTT,CASSGRDFSEAFF
TRBV25-1,.,TRBJ1-1,.,TGTGCCAGCAGTGAATCGAGGAAACGAACTGAAGCTTTCTTT,CASSESRKRTEAFF
TRBV21-1,.,TRBJ2-1,once,TGTGCCCAAGAGGAGGGCGAGAATGAGCAGTTCTTC,CAQEEGENEQFF
TRBV2,.,TRBJ2-1,.,TGTGCCAGCAGTCCAGCCTACAATGAGCAGTTCTTC,CASSPAYNEQFF
TRBV2,TRBD1,TRBJ1-2,.,TGTGCCAGCAGTGGAAAGGACAGGGTAGTTGGCTACACCTTC,CASSGKDRVVGYTF
TRBV4-2,.,TRBJ2-3,.,TGTGCCAGCAGCCGGGTCCGGGCTTGCACAGATACGCAGTATTTT,CASSRVRACTDTQYF
TRBV7-3,.,TRBJ2-6,.,TGTGCCAGCAGCCGGGCCGGTTCTGGGGCCAACGTCCTGACTTTC,CASSRAGSGANVLTF
TRBV7-2,.,TRBJ2-3,.,TGTGCCAGCAGCCTGGCCGACGACACAGATACGCAGTATTTT,CASSLADDTDTQYF
TRBV5-5,.,TRBJ1-1,.,TGTGCCAGCAGCGCCAGCCAGGTGGACACTGAAGCTTTCTTT,CASSASQVDTEAFF
TRBV4-1,.,TRBJ2-1,.,TGCGCCAGCAGCTCCTCTGGGGAGCAGTTCTTC,CASSSSGEQFF
TRBV6-5,TRBD1,TRBJ2-1,.,TGTGCCAGCATCGGCCCGACAGGGGTTTACAATGAGCAGTTCTTC,CASIGPTGVYNEQFF
TRBV28,TRBD1,TRBJ2-2,.,TGTGCCAGCAGTGGACAGGACACCGGGGAGCTGTTTTTT,CASSGQDTGELFF
TRBV3-1/TRBV3-2,TRBD1,TRBJ2-7,.,TGTGCCAGCAGCCGGGGGACAGGGGTTTTTTACGAGCAGTACTTC,CASSRGTGVFYEQYF
TRBV5-1,TRBD1,TRBJ1-1,.,TGCGCCAGCAGACAGGACAGGGGGAACACTGAAGCTTTCTTT,CASRQDRGNTEAFF
TRBV7-2,TRBD1,TRBJ2-3,few,TGTGCCAGCAGCTTTTACAGGGGGCGGACAGATACGCAGTATTTT,CASSFYRGRTDTQYF
TRBV25-1,TRBD2,TRBJ2-3,.,TGTGCCAGCAGTGAACCACAGGCTAGCGGGGGTAGCACAGATACGCAGTATTTT,CASSEPQASGGSTDTQYF
TRBV24-1,.,TRBJ2-3,.,TGTGCCACCAGTGAAAACCGGGCCCCACGAGGGTCGCAGTATTTT,CATSENRAPRGSQYF
TRBV2,TRBD1,TRBJ2-2,.,TGTGCCAGCAGTGACGGAGACAGGGGGCAGTTGGGGGAGCTGTTTTTT,CASSDGDRGQLGELFF
TRBV19,.,TRBJ1-6,once,TGTGCCAGTAGTCAAAGTCGGCGAGATAATTCACCCCTCCACTTT,CASSQSRRDNSPLHF
TRBV27,.,TRBJ1-2,once,TGTGCCAGCAGTTTTGGGGGGGAGGTGGGCTACACCTTC,CASSFGGEVGYTF
TRBV7-6,.,TRBJ2-7,.,TGTGCCAGCAGCCCAGACCGGGCTGAGCAGTACTTC,CASSPDRAEQYF
TRBV6-2/TRBV6-3,.,TRBJ1-5,few,TGTGCCAGCAGTTACTTTGACACCAATCAGCCCCAGCATTTT,CASSYFDTNQPQHF
TRBV4-2,.,TRBJ1-3,.,TGTGCCAGCAGCCAAGAGGCCAGGGAATCCTCGGTCACCATATATTTT,CASSQEARESSVTIYF
TRBV4-2,TRBD1,TRBJ2-7,.,TGTGCCAGCAGCCAAGTCTCGGGGACAGGGGGTACCATGCCCCCCTACGAGCAGTACTTC,CASSQVSGTGGTMPPYEQYF
TRBV19,.,TRBJ1-4,.,TGTGCCAGTAGTACCAGGAGGGGCACTAATGAAAAACTGTTTTTT,CASSTRRGTNEKLFF
TRBV12-3/TRBV12-4,.,TRBJ1-5,.,TGTGCCAGCAGGGTTAGCAATCAGCCCCAGCATTTT,CASRVSNQPQHF